A single sample gave rise to the 21 T cell receptor beta chains below, sequenced in a study of T-cell reconstitution after alpha-beta-depleted transplantation in children. The library targeted TCRbeta and was prepared with unique molecular identifiers. MiXCR, applied by TCRdb to the PCR reads, yields one record per CDR3 protein. The sample includes 500,000 to 600,000 distinct CDR3 sequences, about a quarter of them seen just once. Source: PBMCs, taken before TCRalphabeta/CD19-depleted stem cell transplant. The receptors shown here come from a boy in the first two years of life with Wiskott-Aldrich syndrome, due to receive a stem cell transplant.

J is TRBJ2-5 and V is TRBV6-2 or TRBV6-3; 9 bases line up with TRBD2. CDR1 and CDR2 (germline): MNHEY, SVGEGT. V was pared by 1 base and J by 5 bases, with 20 bases of the junction left unmatched. The CDR3 contains 20 residues. CDR3 protein: CASSYWVEAGGPGWVETQYF. The CDR3 DNA reads TGTGCCAGCAGTTACTGGGTCGAGGCGGGAGGGCCGGGTTGGGTGGAGACCCAGTACTTC.

This clonotype was detected only a few times. The CDR3 nucleotides are TGTGCCAGCAGCTTAGAGTCCGGCTATCGGGCTTTCTTT. Its translation: CASSLESGYRAFF. The chain has TRBV11-2 and TRBJ1-1; no definite D call. Germline V lookup: CDR1 SGHAT, CDR2 FQNNGV. The length of the CDR3 is 13 residues. V was clipped by 0 bases and J by 11 bases, with 13 bases between them.

This clonotype was seen a single time. V gene TRBV5-1 combines with J gene TRBJ2-2; TRBD1 aligns across 10 bases. Unmatched junction bases numbered 6, after V lost 5 bases and J lost 5 bases. This CDR3 region has 15 residues. Germline CDR1 is SGHRS and CDR2 is YFSETQ. DNA for the CDR3: TGCGCCAGCAGAAAGCCGGGACAGGGGACCGGGGAGCTGTTTTTT. Its protein product is CASRKPGQGTGELFF.

The gene calls are TRBV3-1 and TRBJ2-2, with D possibly being TRBD2 (5 bases). Germline values: CDR1 LGHDT, CDR2 YNNKEL (reference sequence). CDR3 length: 16 residues. The germline V and J ends were trimmed by 2 bases and 4 bases, with 14 bases remaining between them. The CDR3, as DNA: TGTGCCAGCAGCCAACGAGGGAGAGCTAGCACCGGGGAGCTGTTTTTT. Encoded protein: CASSQRGRASTGELFF.

The rearrangement joins TRBV10-2 to TRBJ2-7, with D possibly being TRBD2 (6 bases). CDR3 length: 14 amino acids. Deletions cut 7 bases from V and 1 base from J, with 14 bases between. CDR1 is WSHSY, CDR2 SAAADI, per germline. The CDR3 DNA is TGCGCCAGCACCCCAGCGGGCGGGTCCTACGAGCAGTACTTC. As protein: CASTPAGGSYEQYF.

This clonotype was observed a handful of times. The genes are TRBV2 and TRBJ2-7, with D possibly being TRBD2 (5 bases). The germline V gene has CDR1 SNHLY and CDR2 FYNNEI. This CDR3 contains 12 residues. Deletions cut 10 bases from V and 2 bases from J, with 12 bases between. The CDR3 coding sequence is TGTGCCATGGGGTGGACTCCCTACGAGCAGTACTTC. It codes for CAMGWTPYEQYF.

This clonotype was seen a few times. The chain couples TRBV5-1 to TRBJ2-1, with D possibly matching TRBD2 (5 bases). CDR1 is SGHRS and CDR2 is YFSETQ in the germline V gene. Trimming pared 5 bases from V and 6 bases from J, leaving 15 bases between. This CDR3 has 14 amino acids. CDR3 nucleotides: TGCGCCAGCAGGCAATTGGGAGTAGGCAATGAGCAGTTCTTC. Its protein product is CASRQLGVGNEQFF.

The genes are TRBV28 and TRBJ1-6; D is uncertain. CDR3 length: 14 amino acids. Trimming removed 8 bases from V and 10 bases from J, with 18 bases in between. Germline loops: CDR1 MDHEN, CDR2 SYDVKM. The CDR3 sequence is CASRVMGGSSPLHF. The CDR3 region has the DNA TGTGCCAGCCGGGTGATGGGAGGTTCGTCACCCCTCCACTTT.

This clonotype was detected a few times. The chain recombines TRBV20-1 with TRBJ2-1; D uncertain. Germline CDR1 is DFQATT and CDR2 is SNEGSKA (reference sequence). V was trimmed by 4 bases and J by 3 bases, leaving 13 bases between them. This CDR3 is built from 14 residues. Written as DNA, the CDR3 is TGCAGTGCTACCCTCGGGTCCGACTACAATGAGCAGTTCTTC. Translation gives CSATLGSDYNEQFF.

A few counts support this clonotype. The chain has TRBV5-1 and TRBJ2-1, with D possibly matching TRBD1 (7 bases). The CDR3 is 15 residues long. Germline lookup yields CDR1 SGHRS and CDR2 YFSETQ. Trimming pared 2 bases from V and 4 bases from J, leaving 13 bases between. The CDR3 protein is CASSLATGRYNEQFF. CDR3 sequence (DNA): TGCGCCAGCAGCTTAGCGACAGGGAGGTACAATGAGCAGTTCTTC.

The chain carries TRBV19 and TRBJ2-1, with D possibly matching TRBD1 (6 bases). The V gene lost 4 bases and the J gene lost 6 bases, with 13 bases spanning the gap. CDR1 and CDR2 from the germline V gene are LNHDA and SQIVND (reference sequence). This CDR3 comprises 14 residues. Here the CDR3 DNA reads TGTGCCAGTAGTACTCACGGACAGCGCAATGAGCAGTTCTTC. Translation gives CASSTHGQRNEQFF.

This clonotype appeared many times. The rearrangement joins TRBV7-6 to TRBJ2-3, with D uncertain. CDR1 and CDR2 (germline): SGHVS, FNYEAQ. Trimming removed 6 bases from V and 6 bases from J, with 7 bases in between. The CDR3 totals 11 residues. CDR3 protein: CASSFSDTQYF. The CDR3 coding sequence is TGTGCCAGCAGTTTTTCTGATACGCAGTATTTT. The whole variable domain, filled in from reference TRBV7-6 and TRBJ2-3, reads GAGVSQSPRYKVTKRGQDVALRCDPISGHVSLYWYRQALGQGPEFLTYFNYEAQQDKSGLPNDRFSAERPEGSISTLTIQRTEQRDSAMYRCASSFSDTQYFGPGTRLTVL.

This clonotype was seen only a few times. This sequence joins TRBV12-3 or TRBV12-4 and TRBJ2-1; 10 bases are shared with TRBD2. V shed 3 bases, J shed 12 bases, and the junction held 5 bases outside the gene matches. The CDR3 length is 13 residues. The CDR3 is CASSLGSGRRQFF. The CDR3 DNA is TGTGCCAGCAGTTTGGGTAGCGGGAGGCGGCAGTTCTTC.

The chain joins TRBV14 to TRBJ1-1; D is undetermined. This CDR3 region has 13 residues. V was trimmed by 0 bases and J by 0 bases, leaving 2 bases between them. CDR1 is SGHDN, CDR2 FVKESK, per germline. The CDR3 bases are TGTGCCAGCAGCCAAGAACTGAACACTGAAGCTTTCTTT. It translates to CASSQELNTEAFF.

The V and J genes are TRBV5-1 and TRBJ2-1; D unclear. Germline V CDR1 and CDR2: SGHRS, YFSETQ. Trimming stripped 3 bases from V and 4 bases from J, with 8 bases between. The CDR3 is 13 amino acids. CDR3 sequence: CASSSPKYNEQFF. Here the CDR3 DNA reads TGCGCCAGCAGCTCCCCTAAATACAATGAGCAGTTCTTC.

This chain joins TRBV20-1 and TRBJ2-1, with TRBD2 identical over 8 bases. Trimming took 1 base from V and 6 from J; bases not matched to a gene: 5. The germline gives CDR1 DFQATT, CDR2 SNEGSKA (reference sequence). The CDR3 sequence is 14 residues long. Here the CDR3 DNA reads TGCAGTGCTAGAGCCCTAGCGGGTATCAATGAGCAGTTCTTC. Its protein is CSARALAGINEQFF.

The rearrangement uses TRBV6-5 and TRBJ2-1; D unclear. This CDR3 region has 13 residues. The ends were cut back, 0 bases at V and 3 bases at J, with 3 bases in the middle. The germline V gene has CDR1 MNHEY and CDR2 SVGAGI. The DNA for the CDR3 is TGTGCCAGCAGTTACTCCATCTACAATGAGCAGTTCTTC. Translation gives CASSYSIYNEQFF.

The chain recombines TRBV14 with TRBJ2-1; D not certain. The germline V and J ends were trimmed by 1 base and 0 bases, with 34 bases remaining between them. The CDR3 has 24 residues. Germline V lookup: CDR1 SGHDN, CDR2 FVKESK. CDR3 loop: CASSQGVSTPDSTLPRSSYNEQFF. The CDR3 nucleotides are TGTGCCAGCAGCCAAGGAGTTAGTACACCCGACTCCACACTGCCCCGGAGCTCCTACAATGAGCAGTTCTTC.

The chain is built from TRBV10-3 and TRBJ1-5, with D unclear. The germline V gene encodes CDR1 ENHRY and CDR2 SYGVKD. The CDR3 length is 13 residues. Trimming stripped 3 bases from V and 0 bases from J, with 3 bases between. The CDR3 DNA is TGTGCCATCAGTGAAATTAGCAATCAGCCCCAGCATTTT. It encodes CAISEISNQPQHF.

This clonotype came up a few times. This chain links TRBV4-2 with TRBJ2-1, with 9 bases aligning to TRBD2. The CDR3 runs to 18 residues. CDR1 is LGHNA, CDR2 YNFKEQ, per germline. J gave up 2 bases and V 1 base, and 9 bases lay outside the gene matches. The CDR3 here is CASSQVGLQREAYNEQFF. DNA for the CDR3: TGTGCCAGCAGCCAAGTTGGGCTTCAGCGGGAGGCCTACAATGAGCAGTTCTTC.

The chain couples TRBV6-5 to TRBJ2-2; 8 bases agree with TRBD2. Looked up from germline, CDR1 is MNHEY and CDR2 is SVGAGI. Losses at the gene ends were 4 bases for V and 4 bases for J; bases not matched to a gene: 8. CDR3 length equals 16 residues. The CDR3 loop reads CASSLITSGFTGELFF. The DNA for the CDR3 is TGTGCCAGCAGTTTAATAACTAGCGGATTCACCGGGGAGCTGTTTTTT.